Each of the 28 T cell receptor beta chains below was sequenced from the same sample in a study of T cells in Graves' hyperthyroidism and ophthalmopathy. The source material, RNA transcripts, was used to amplify TCR beta CDR3 regions. The primer set for the first-round RT-PCR of the TCR CDR3 was HTBI. TCRdb reprocessed the multiplex PCR reads with MiXCR, giving one entry per CDR3 protein. In the table there are approximately 520,000 distinct CDR3 sequences, around 21% of which are singletons. Sample: blood. The receptors derive from a man aged 18-30 years with Graves' hyperthyroidism.

This clonotype occurred many times. The chain couples TRBV15 to TRBJ2-7, with D possibly TRBD1 on 5 matching bases. The CDR3 is made up of 13 amino acids. Per germline, CDR1 LNHNV and CDR2 YYDKDF (reference sequence). With 5 bases removed from V and 3 bases from J, the gap between germline ends came to 11 bases. The CDR3 here is CATSFSRDYEQYF. The CDR3 nucleotides are TGTGCCACCAGCTTCTCCAGGGACTACGAGCAGTACTTC.

The chain combines TRBV5-1 with TRBJ2-5; no definite D call. The CDR3 has 15 residues. Germline values: CDR1 SGHRS, CDR2 YFSETQ. The V gene lost 5 bases and the J gene lost 6 bases, with 20 bases spanning the gap. In DNA form, the CDR3 reads TGCGCCAGCAGGGAGACACTATGGACGATGAAGACCCAGTACTTC. This encodes CASRETLWTMKTQYF.

The chain links TRBV25-1 to TRBJ1-1, with 7 positions matching TRBD1. The CDR3 is 14 amino acids. CDR1 and CDR2 (germline): MGHDK, SYGVNS. V trimming: 6 bases; J trimming: 1 base; junction bases outside the gene matches: 5. CDR3 bases: TGTGCCAGCAGCAGGACAGGCCGGAACACTGAAGCTTTCTTT. Its translation is CASSRTGRNTEAFF.

The V gene is TRBV4-1, the J gene TRBJ2-5; the D gene is possibly TRBD1 (5 bases). The CDR3 consists of 14 residues. The V and J ends lost 0 bases and 0 bases respectively, with 5 bases between them. The germline gives CDR1 MGHRA, CDR2 YSYEKL. The DNA for the CDR3 is TGCGCCAGCAGCCAAGACAGGGACCAAGAGACCCAGTACTTC. It yields the protein CASSQDRDQETQYF.

This clonotype showed up many times. One end of the junction is discordant with germline, which a read error may explain. The rearrangement uses TRBV12-3 or TRBV12-4 and TRBJ2-5; TRBD2 matches 8 bases. There are 14 residues in the CDR3. The CDR3 coding sequence is TGTGCCAGCAGTATAGCGGGACACCAAGAGACCCAGTACTTC. Translated: CASSIAGHQETQYF.

The gene calls are TRBV5-1 and TRBJ2-3; D gene uncertain. CDR1 is SGHRS, CDR2 YFSETQ, per germline. The V and J ends lost 4 bases and 5 bases respectively, with 11 bases between them. This CDR3 contains 13 residues. The CDR3 here is CASSVAYEDTQYF. The CDR3 DNA sequence: TGCGCCAGCAGCGTTGCTTATGAAGATACGCAGTATTTT.

The chain links TRBV3-1 to TRBJ2-5; tentatively, D is TRBD2 (5 bases). CDR3 length equals 14 residues. Between the trimmed V and J ends, which lost 3 bases and 2 bases, there was a span of 10 bases. Germline CDR1 LGHDT, CDR2 YNNKEL (reference sequence). CDR3: CASSHQRKQETQYF. The DNA for the CDR3 is TGTGCCAGCAGCCACCAGCGGAAGCAAGAGACCCAGTACTTC.

This clonotype was seen a handful of times. The V and J genes are TRBV6-1 and TRBJ1-2; TRBD1 might be the D (5 bases). Germline V gives CDR1 MNHNS, CDR2 SASEGT. V gave up 2 bases and J gave up 3 bases, with 13 bases separating them. CDR3 size: 15 residues. The CDR3 DNA follows: TGTGCCAGCAGTGAAAATTCCGGGACGGACTATGGCTACACCTTC. Amino acids: CASSENSGTDYGYTF.

This clonotype occurred many times. V is TRBV6-9 and J is TRBJ2-7; TRBD1 aligns across 11 bases. Germline assignment: CDR1 MNHGY and CDR2 SVAAGI. The CDR3 totals 15 residues. J lost 5 bases, V lost 2 bases, and 5 bases had no gene match. CDR3 residues: CASSYRDRGRDEQYF. As DNA, the CDR3 is TGTGCCAGCAGTTATCGGGACAGGGGGAGAGACGAGCAGTACTTC.

This clonotype appeared many times. The V call is TRBV6-2 or TRBV6-3, the J call TRBJ1-2; D is uncertain. Trimming pared 5 bases from V and 0 bases from J, leaving 22 bases between. The CDR3 covers 18 residues. Germline-derived CDR1 and CDR2 are MNHEY and SVGEGT. The CDR3 DNA reads TGTGCCAGCAGTCCCCGACCTATTACTCCCTCAGCTAACTATGGCTACACCTTC. Protein sequence: CASSPRPITPSANYGYTF.

This clonotype was seen a few times. The J gene is TRBJ2-5, the V gene TRBV20-1; D may be TRBD1 (5 bases). Deletions cut 0 bases from V and 5 bases from J, with 16 bases between. CDR3 size: 15 residues. Germline loops: CDR1 DFQATT, CDR2 SNEGSKA (reference sequence). CDR3 loop: CSAREPDREWETQYF. As DNA, the CDR3 is TGCAGTGCTAGAGAGCCCGACAGAGAATGGGAGACCCAGTACTTC.

This clonotype showed up just a few times. The rearrangement joins TRBV9 to TRBJ1-1; D remains ambiguous. The V end was cut by 4 bases, the J end by 7 bases, with 14 bases between. Germline CDR1 SGDLS, CDR2 YYNGEE. The CDR3 loop spans 13 amino acids. CDR3 residues: CASSPSHGVEAFF. In DNA form, the CDR3 reads TGTGCCAGCAGCCCCTCCCATGGGGTTGAAGCTTTCTTT.

V is TRBV6-1 and J is TRBJ1-1; TRBD1 agrees at 7 bases. J was trimmed by 11 bases and V by 1 base; bases with no gene match: 13. This CDR3 is 15 amino acids long. CDR1 and CDR2 (germline): MNHNS, SASEGT. DNA of the CDR3: TGTGCCAGCAGTGAAGGGGAGGAGGGGGCTGAAGGGGCTTTCTTT. It encodes CASSEGEEGAEGAFF.

This clonotype has at least ten counts. This chain joins TRBV2 and TRBJ1-1; unclear D gene. Trimming stripped 3 bases from V and 0 bases from J, with 5 bases between. This CDR3 contains 13 residues. Germline V CDR1 and CDR2: SNHLY, FYNNEI. The CDR3 region is CASSEVMNTEAFF. The CDR3 DNA reads TGTGCCAGCAGTGAGGTTATGAACACTGAAGCTTTCTTT. The entire variable domain, with the rest obtained from reference TRBV2 and TRBJ1-1, is as follows: EPEVTQTPSHQVTQMGQEVILRCVPISNHLYFYWYRQILGQKVEFLVSFYNNEISEKSEIFDDQFSVERPDGSNFTLKIRSTKLEDSAMYFCASSEVMNTEAFFGQGTRLTVV.

This clonotype appeared a few times. Being one base from a much bigger clone, this may be a read error. Lacking the conserved final phenylalanine or tryptophan, this CDR3 likely reflects a read error. The chain recombines TRBV20-1 with TRBJ1-1; D is unresolved. The CDR3 has 14 residues. The V gene lost 1 base and the J gene lost 0 bases, with 9 bases spanning the gap. Germline values: CDR1 DFQATT, CDR2 SNEGSKA (reference sequence). The CDR3: CSARGDAVNTEAFV. Here the CDR3 DNA reads TGCAGTGCTAGAGGTGACGCCGTGAACACTGAAGCTTTCGTT.

V gene TRBV12-3 or TRBV12-4 combines with J gene TRBJ1-6; no reliable D call. There are 14 residues in the CDR3. Between the trimmed V and J ends, which lost 3 bases and 7 bases, there was a span of 10 bases. Here the CDR3 reads CASSFKGRNSPLHF. Written as DNA, the CDR3 is TGTGCCAGCAGTTTTAAGGGCCGAAATTCACCCCTCCACTTT.

CDR3 DNA: TGTGCCATCAGTGAGTCCGGCGAGGGAGAGACCCAGTACTTC. It codes for CAISESGEGETQYF. The V gene is TRBV10-3, the J gene TRBJ2-5; D perhaps matches TRBD2 (5 bases). From germline, CDR1 is ENHRY and CDR2 SYGVKD. V lost 0 bases and J 4 bases, leaving 9 bases between the germline ends. The CDR3 extends over 14 amino acids.

This clonotype was seen a few times. The chain employs TRBV28 and TRBJ1-6; D is ambiguous. The CDR3 consists of 16 residues. The germline V and J ends were trimmed by 3 bases and 2 bases, with 11 bases remaining between them. The V gene's germline CDR1 is MDHEN and CDR2 SYDVKM. CDR3 coding DNA: TGTGCCAGCAGTTTTCGAGCCTCGACCTATAATTCACCCCTCCACTTT. Its protein is CASSFRASTYNSPLHF.

The CDR3, as DNA: TGTGCCAGCAGTTACCCGGCACAGGGGCTCGTAGCGAACACCGGGGAGCTGTTTTTT. Its protein product is CASSYPAQGLVANTGELFF. The chain couples TRBV6-2 or TRBV6-3 to TRBJ2-2; TRBD1 agrees at 7 bases. This CDR3 is built from 19 residues. The junction had 12 bases not matched to a gene; V was cut back by 2 bases and J by 0 bases. Germline CDR1 reads MNHEY; CDR2 reads SVGEGT.

This clonotype was seen at least ten times. The DNA for the CDR3 is TGTGCCACCAGTGATCCGCGGGGAGGTGAGACCCAGTACTTC. This sequence encodes CATSDPRGGETQYF. The chain is built from TRBV24-1 and TRBJ2-5; a weak D match, TRBD2 (6 bases). This CDR3 has 14 amino acids. Per germline, CDR1 KGHDR and CDR2 SFDVKD. Trimming removed 3 bases at V and 5 bases at J, with 12 bases between.

The chain employs TRBV7-2 and TRBJ2-7; D is uncertain. The CDR3 is made up of 15 amino acids. Trimming shortened V by 1 base and J by 2 bases, and 12 bases separated the two germline ends. The V gene's germline CDR1 is SGHTA and CDR2 FQGNSA. The CDR3 loop reads CASSLGSGPTYEQYF. The CDR3 DNA sequence: TGTGCCAGCAGCTTAGGCTCCGGGCCAACCTACGAGCAGTACTTC. Looking up the rest from reference TRBV7-2 and TRBJ2-7 gives the full variable domain: GAGVSQSPSNKVTEKGKDVELRCDPISGHTALYWYRQSLGQGLEFLIYFQGNSAPDKSGLPSDRFSAERTGGSVSTLTIQRTQQEDSAVYLCASSLGSGPTYEQYFGPGTRLTVT.

For the CDR3, the DNA is TGCAGTGCTCTGGGCAGGGAGGTCGCCTTGGGCTACGAGCAGTACTTC. Translation: CSALGREVALGYEQYF. The chain carries TRBV20-1 and TRBJ2-7; D might be TRBD2 (6 bases). The V and J ends lost 5 bases and 3 bases respectively, with 23 bases between them. The CDR3 covers 16 residues. The V gene's germline CDR1 is DFQATT and CDR2 SNEGSKA (reference sequence).

This clonotype was seen at least ten times. The V call is TRBV30, the J call TRBJ1-2; 7 nucleotides match TRBD1. The CDR3 loop spans 14 amino acids. Germline V gene data show CDR1 as GTSNPN and CDR2 as SVGIG (reference sequence). J gave up 6 bases and V 3 bases, and 10 bases lay outside the gene matches. The CDR3 loop reads CAWSPGQTWDGYTF. The CDR3 region has the DNA TGTGCCTGGAGCCCGGGACAGACCTGGGATGGCTACACCTTC. The full variable domain, in which reference TRBV30 and TRBJ1-2 provide the parts outside the CDR3, is SQTIHQWPATLVQPVGSPLSLECTVEGTSNPNLYWYRQAAGRGLQLLFYSVGIGQISSEVPQNLSASRPQDRQFILSSKKLLLSDSGFYLCAWSPGQTWDGYTFGSGTRLTVV.

As to this clonotype: A read error may be the cause here, since a much bigger clone is one base away. The V call is TRBV4-2, the J call TRBJ1-3, with D hard to call. The CDR3 spans 15 residues. CDR1 and CDR2 from the germline V gene are LGHNA and YNFKEQ. The CDR3 protein is CAISQAGLSGNTIYF. CDR3 in DNA: TGTGCCATCAGCCAAGCAGGACTTTCTGGAAACACCATATATTTT.

The chain carries TRBV12-3 or TRBV12-4 and TRBJ2-7, with 8 nucleotides matching TRBD1. The CDR3 is made up of 14 amino acids. V dropped 5 bases and J dropped 6; count of bases not matched to a gene: 9. CDR3: CASSLTGAGFEQYF. DNA for the CDR3: TGTGCCAGCAGTCTGACAGGGGCTGGCTTCGAGCAGTACTTC.

The chain joins TRBV18 to TRBJ1-1, with TRBD1 identical over 8 bases. The ends lost 3 bases at V and 5 bases at J; junction bases unmatched: 8. This CDR3 has 15 residues. CDR1 and CDR2 from the germline V gene are KGHSH and LQKENI. The CDR3: CASSPRTGPTTEAFF. DNA of the CDR3: TGTGCCAGCTCACCCAGGACAGGGCCAACAACTGAAGCTTTCTTT.

As for this clonotype: Because it lacks the conserved phenylalanine or tryptophan at the end, this CDR3 is likely a read error. For the CDR3, the DNA is TGTGCCACCAGTGATTTGAGGTCGTATCAGCCCCAGCATTAT. Translated, it gives CATSDLRSYQPQHY. V usage is TRBV24-1 and J usage is TRBJ1-5; D not certain. Between the trimmed V and J ends, which lost 0 bases and 5 bases, there was a span of 7 bases. Looked up from germline, CDR1 is KGHDR and CDR2 is SFDVKD. The length of the CDR3 is 14 residues.

The chain combines TRBV12-5 with TRBJ1-6; D not resolved. CDR3 size: 13 residues. Germline CDR1 and CDR2: LGHNT and FRNRAP. The V gene lost 3 bases and the J gene lost 6 bases, with 6 bases spanning the gap. Here the CDR3 reads CASGFRVNSPLHF. The DNA of the CDR3 is TGTGCTAGTGGTTTCCGGGTTAATTCACCCCTCCACTTT.